A selection of T cell receptor beta chains follows, all from one sample in a study of shared clonotypes between healthy human individuals. Generated by immunoSEQ multiplex PCR, the TCRdb table keeps only in-frame clones and is missing some. Of 2 million to 3 million clones in the sample, under 95% are singletons; the top ten hold about 0.38%. The sample consisted of naive CD4+ T cells from PBMCs. The receptors were gathered from a man between 18 and 35 years old in good health. Some clones in this sample may be carry-over from other donors' samples. CDR3s include the opening cysteine and the closing phenylalanine or tryptophan. Fields, in order: D gene, J gene, V gene, CDR3 DNA, CDR3 protein. A D gene is named only where the DNA matches it firmly.

>TRBD2|TRBJ2-2|TRBV2
TGTGCCAGCAGTCCCCTGGGGACTAGCGGGGGAAGAGTCACCGGGGAGCTGTTTTTT
CASSPLGTSGGRVTGELFF
>TRBD1|TRBJ2-5|TRBV4-1
TGCGCCAGCAGCCAAGACTGGGACAGAAAAGAGACCCAGTACTTC
CASSQDWDRKETQYF
>.|TRBJ2-1|TRBV7-8
TGTGCCAGCAGCCCATCGGCCTCCTACAATGAGCAGTTCTTC
CASSPSASYNEQFF
>.|TRBJ1-1|TRBV7-2
TGTGCCAGCAGCTTAGAGCCCAGCCCTAACACTGAAGCTTTCTTT
CASSLEPSPNTEAFF
>.|TRBJ2-5|TRBV7-6
TGTGCCAGCAGCTATGGAGAGACCCAGTACTTC
CASSYGETQYF
>.|TRBJ1-2|TRBV7-2
TGTGCCAGCAGCTTAGACTCCCTCAACTATGGCTACACCTTC
CASSLDSLNYGYTF
>.|TRBJ2-7|TRBV9
TGTGCCAGCAGCGCCGACACCGTCTCCTACGAGCAGTACTTC
CASSADTVSYEQYF
>TRBD2|TRBJ2-1|TRBV6-4
TGTGCCAGCAGTGACTCCGGACTAGCGGCCCAGAATGAGCAGTTCTTC
CASSDSGLAAQNEQFF
>.|TRBJ1-2|TRBV19
TGTGCCAGTAGTGGACGGGATTTATATGGCTACACCTTC
CASSGRDLYGYTF
>TRBD2|TRBJ2-2|TRBV7-2
TGTGCCAGCAGCACGGGACTAGCGGCCTCCGGCGGGGAGCTGTTTTTT
CASSTGLAASGGELFF
>.|TRBJ2-6|TRBV11-2
TGTGCCAGCAGCTTAGATGAAAGGAAGGGAACTAGTGGGGCCAACGTCCTGACTTTC
CASSLDERKGTSGANVLTF
>.|TRBJ2-7|TRBV27
TGTGCCAGCAGTTTTACTGGGACTTCCTACGAGCAGTACTTC
CASSFTGTSYEQYF